One sample yielded the 28 T cell receptor beta chains listed below, sequenced in a study of blood T cell repertoires in COVID-19. Using immunoSEQ multiplex PCR, the repertoire was profiled, and TCRdb retains in-frame clones only, with some absent. The repertoire holds 250,000 or so clones, with 89% as singletons. The sequencing input was peripheral blood. These receptors came from a woman aged 40 to 50 who had recovered from COVID-19.

The CDR3 bases are TGTGCCAGCATTTTAGCGGGGTCTAGCACAGATACGCAGTATTTT. It is translated as CASILAGSSTDTQYF. The V gene is TRBV2, the J gene TRBJ2-3; 8 bases agree with TRBD2. This CDR3 spans 15 amino acids. From germline, CDR1 is SNHLY and CDR2 FYNNEI. V dropped 7 bases and J dropped 0; count of bases not matched to a gene: 6.

In DNA, the CDR3 is TGCGCCAGCAGCTGGGGACAAAACTACAATGAGCAGTTCTTC. Translated: CASSWGQNYNEQFF. The V and J genes are TRBV5-1 and TRBJ2-1; maybe TRBD1 (6 bases). This CDR3 region has 14 residues. V lost 3 bases, J lost 3 bases, and 10 bases lay in between. Germline assignment: CDR1 SGHRS and CDR2 YFSETQ. Full variable domain (missing parts from reference TRBV5-1 and TRBJ2-1): KAGVTQTPRYLIKTRGQQVTLSCSPISGHRSVSWYQQTPGQGLQFLFEYFSETQRNKGNFPGRFSGRQFSNSRSEMNVSTLELGDSALYLCASSWGQNYNEQFFGPGTRLTVL.

The chain uses TRBV7-8 and TRBJ2-1; 7 nucleotides agree with TRBD1. V lost 3 bases, J lost 4 bases, and 18 bases stayed unmatched. Looked up from germline, CDR1 is SGHVS and CDR2 is FQNEAQ. The CDR3 contains 19 residues. The CDR3 DNA sequence: TGTGCCAGCAGCTTTCGAGACAGGGCTATAGCTTTTGGGTACAATGAGCAGTTCTTC. The encoded protein is CASSFRDRAIAFGYNEQFF.

The rearrangement joins TRBV2 to TRBJ1-6; TRBD1 might be the D (6 bases). The germline V gene has CDR1 SNHLY and CDR2 FYNNEI. Trimming took 7 bases from V and 9 from J, leaving 19 bases between them. The CDR3 runs 15 residues. The CDR3 here is CASKGRGQGSSPLHF. Here the CDR3 DNA reads TGTGCCAGCAAAGGAAGGGGCCAGGGGAGTTCACCCCTCCACTTT.

The chain is built from TRBV28 and TRBJ1-1; D ambiguous. CDR3 length equals 16 residues. Germline CDR1 is MDHEN and CDR2 is SYDVKM. Between the trimmed V and J ends, which lost 5 bases and 5 bases, there was a span of 21 bases. The CDR3 here is CASSPPGGGPRTEAFF. The CDR3, as DNA: TGTGCCAGCAGTCCCCCTGGCGGAGGGCCCAGAACTGAAGCTTTCTTT.

The V call is TRBV2, the J call TRBJ2-3, with 8 bases matching TRBD1. V was clipped by 6 bases and J by 3 bases; unmatched bases: 5. Germline loops: CDR1 SNHLY, CDR2 FYNNEI. This CDR3 comprises 14 residues. The CDR3 sequence: CASSKDRVTDTQYF. CDR3 sequence (DNA): TGTGCCAGCAGCAAGGACAGGGTAACAGATACGCAGTATTTT.

This sequence joins TRBV12-3 or TRBV12-4 and TRBJ2-7; possible D gene TRBD1, 5 bases. V was shortened by 5 bases and J by 3 bases, with 11 bases between the two germline ends. The CDR3 is 13 amino acids. CDR3 nucleotide sequence: TGTGCCAGCAGTAAAGGACACCTCTACGAGCAGTACTTC. Encoded protein: CASSKGHLYEQYF.

This chain connects TRBV27 to TRBJ2-1; D is unclear. CDR3 length: 16 amino acids. Germline values: CDR1 MNHEY, CDR2 SMNVEV (reference sequence). V lost 5 bases and J lost 4, with 18 bases in between. The CDR3 nucleotides read TGTGCCAGCAGTCCACCCGTTCTGTCCGGGTACAATGAGCAGTTCTTC. This sequence encodes CASSPPVLSGYNEQFF.

This chain links TRBV7-9 with TRBJ1-2, with D unclear. Trimming left V 1 base short and J 4 bases short, with 10 bases between. CDR3 size: 14 residues. Germline values: CDR1 SEHNR, CDR2 FQNEAQ (reference sequence). CDR3: CASSLVALGYGYTF. In DNA form, the CDR3 reads TGTGCCAGCAGCTTAGTAGCGCTAGGCTATGGCTACACCTTC.

The chain has TRBV6-5 and TRBJ2-3, with a tentative D call TRBD2 (6 bases). The V gene lost 5 bases and the J gene lost 1 base, with 13 bases spanning the gap. Germline V gene sequence: CDR1 MNHEY, CDR2 SVGAGI. The CDR3 extends over 15 amino acids. The CDR3 sequence: CASSQGLIRTDTQYF. For the CDR3, the DNA is TGTGCCAGCAGTCAGGGACTCATCCGCACAGATACGCAGTATTTT.

The V gene is TRBV15, the J gene TRBJ1-1, with D unresolved. V lost 0 bases and J 3 bases, leaving 8 bases between the germline ends. The CDR3 spans 14 residues. Looked up from germline, CDR1 is LNHNV and CDR2 is YYDKDF (reference sequence). The CDR3 bases are TGTGCCACCAGCAGAGATGGTACAGACACTGAAGCTTTCTTT. Its protein product is CATSRDGTDTEAFF.

CDR3 nucleotides: TGTGCCAGCAGCCCGGGACTTAACTATGGCTACACCTTC. This encodes CASSPGLNYGYTF. The chain carries TRBV11-2 and TRBJ1-2; possibly TRBD1 for D (5 bases). The CDR3 is 13 amino acids. The ends were cut back, 5 bases at V and 1 base at J, with 8 bases in the middle. CDR1 is SGHAT, CDR2 FQNNGV, per germline.

This clone was found a few times. The chain employs TRBV7-3 and TRBJ2-3; 7 bases map to TRBD1. V trimming: 1 base; J trimming: 0 bases; junction bases outside the gene matches: 1. This CDR3 is 15 amino acids long. CDR1 SGHTA and CDR2 FQGTGA come from the germline V gene. The CDR3 loop reads CASSLMGQSTDTQYF. The DNA of the CDR3 is TGTGCCAGCAGCTTAATGGGACAGAGCACAGATACGCAGTATTTT.

The chain uses TRBV27 and TRBJ2-2, with D perhaps matching TRBD2 (5 bases). Per the germline V gene, CDR1 is MNHEY and CDR2 is SMNVEV (reference sequence). The CDR3 runs to 17 residues. V gave up 6 bases and J gave up 3 bases, with 20 bases separating them. CDR3 sequence reads: CASRLGPTRGYTGELFF. As DNA, the CDR3 is TGTGCCAGCAGACTAGGGCCTACTAGAGGCTACACCGGGGAGCTGTTTTTT.

On this clone: The junction departs from germline at one end; a sequencing error may be responsible. The rearrangement joins TRBV3-1 (or the pseudogene TRBV3-2) to TRBJ1-1; no clear D gene. The CDR3 is 14 amino acids. Germline-derived CDR1 and CDR2 are LGHDT and YNNKEL (reference sequence). The CDR3 bases are TGTGCCAGCACCCAAGGCGTAGTGAACACTGAAGCTTTCTTT. It yields the protein CASTQGVVNTEAFF.

The chain uses TRBV25-1 and TRBJ1-1, with 7 bases aligning to TRBD1. Germline CDR1 reads MGHDK; CDR2 reads SYGVNS. J lost 1 base, V lost 8 bases, and 7 bases had no gene match. The CDR3 sequence is 14 residues long. This CDR3 reads CASGRQGRNTEAFF. Here the CDR3 DNA reads TGTGCCAGCGGCCGACAGGGCAGGAACACTGAAGCTTTCTTT.

V usage is TRBV24-1 and J usage is TRBJ2-3; D gene uncertain. V lost 1 base and J lost 6, with 16 bases in between. Looked up from germline, CDR1 is KGHDR and CDR2 is SFDVKD. The CDR3 covers 16 residues. The CDR3 DNA is TGTGCCACCAGTGATTTCCACGCCACTGGTAGCGATACGCAGTATTTT. This gives the protein CATSDFHATGSDTQYF.

This sequence joins TRBV4-1 and TRBJ1-2; no clear D gene. The CDR3 has 13 amino acids. Per the germline V gene, CDR1 is MGHRA and CDR2 is YSYEKL. V shed 1 base and J shed 6 bases, with 9 bases lying between them. CDR3 sequence reads: CASSQVAQNGYTF. The CDR3 region has the DNA TGCGCCAGCAGCCAAGTGGCCCAGAATGGCTACACCTTC.

The gene calls are TRBV30 and TRBJ1-4; no clear D. The CDR3 spans 10 residues. V was clipped by 5 bases and J by 11 bases, with 9 bases between them. Per germline, CDR1 GTSNPN and CDR2 SVGIG (reference sequence). The CDR3 nucleotides are TGTGCCTGGGGGTCAGTGAAACTGTTTTTT. This gives the protein CAWGSVKLFF.

The chain employs TRBV5-6 and TRBJ1-1, with 9 positions matching TRBD1. There are 17 residues in the CDR3. CDR1 is SGHDT, CDR2 YYEEEE, per germline. The ends lost 1 base at V and 0 bases at J; junction bases unmatched: 7. In nucleotides, the CDR3 is TGTGCCAGCAGCTTGAACAGGGGGCAGGGGATGAACACTGAAGCTTTCTTT. Translated: CASSLNRGQGMNTEAFF.

The chain combines TRBV12-3 or TRBV12-4 with TRBJ1-1; D is undetermined. CDR3 length: 13 residues. Deletions cut 3 bases from V and 7 bases from J, with 12 bases between. The CDR3 region has the DNA TGTGCCAGCAGTTTTCACGGGAATAGTGAAGCTTTCTTT. Protein product: CASSFHGNSEAFF.

V gene TRBV5-4 combines with J gene TRBJ2-5, with D unresolved. The ends were cut back, 0 bases at V and 4 bases at J, with 16 bases in the middle. Germline V gene lookup returns CDR1 SGHNT and CDR2 YYREEE (reference sequence). CDR3 length: 16 amino acids. The CDR3 reads CASSLGLGGVRETQYF. CDR3 nucleotides: TGTGCCAGCAGCTTGGGGCTCGGCGGAGTCCGAGAGACCCAGTACTTC.

The rearrangement joins TRBV7-9 to TRBJ2-1; D might be TRBD2 (6 bases). V was clipped by 5 bases and J by 4 bases, with 15 bases between them. From germline, CDR1 is SEHNR and CDR2 FQNEAQ (reference sequence). CDR3 length: 15 residues. The CDR3 DNA is TGTGCCAGCAGCCAACGGGACTGGAAATACAATGAGCAGTTCTTC. Residues: CASSQRDWKYNEQFF.

A single count supports this clone. The same CDR3 can be traced to other DNA sequences in this sample. The V and J genes are TRBV19 and TRBJ2-2; D is unclear. With 3 bases removed from V and 7 bases from J, the gap between germline ends came to 6 bases. This CDR3 region has 12 residues. Germline V gives CDR1 LNHDA, CDR2 SQIVND (reference sequence). The CDR3 sequence: CASSIRGGELFF. DNA of the CDR3: TGTGCCAGTAGTATCAGAGGCGGGGAGCTGTTTTTT.

The sample holds many counts of this clone. The sample carries other DNA sequences with the same CDR3. The rearrangement uses TRBV5-1 and TRBJ2-1, with 7 positions matching TRBD2. With 4 bases clipped from V and 2 bases from J, the junction kept 9 bases outside the gene matches. The germline gives CDR1 SGHRS, CDR2 YFSETQ. This CDR3 is built from 16 residues. The CDR3 coding sequence is TGCGCCAGCAGCCCCCTTGCCGGGGGGACCTACAATGAGCAGTTCTTC. The encoded protein is CASSPLAGGTYNEQFF.

The V gene is TRBV18, the J gene TRBJ2-7; TRBD1 is a possible D gene (7 bases). In germline, CDR1 is KGHSH, CDR2 LQKENI. V was cut by 8 bases and J by 4 bases, with 15 bases left in between. This CDR3 contains 13 residues. In DNA, the CDR3 is TGTGCCAGCGGAGGGGGCGAGTCGTACGAGCAGTACTTC. It codes for CASGGGESYEQYF.

J is TRBJ1-2 and V is TRBV3-1 (or the pseudogene TRBV3-2), with D tentatively TRBD1 (5 bases). The CDR3 is 16 amino acids. The V end was cut by 0 bases, the J end by 1 base, with 12 bases between. Germline CDR1 reads LGHDT; CDR2 reads YNNKEL (reference sequence). The CDR3 sequence: CASSQDARAFNYGYTF. The CDR3 DNA reads as TGTGCCAGCAGCCAAGATGCCAGGGCTTTTAACTATGGCTACACCTTC.

The chain uses TRBV6-5 and TRBJ2-5, with 7 positions matching TRBD2. From germline, CDR1 is MNHEY and CDR2 SVGAGI. This CDR3 is 14 amino acids long. After removal of 6 bases from V and 4 bases from J, the junction contained 8 bases not matched to a gene. CDR3 sequence: CASRRAGKGETQYF. In nucleotides, the CDR3 is TGTGCCAGCAGGCGAGCGGGAAAAGGAGAGACCCAGTACTTC.